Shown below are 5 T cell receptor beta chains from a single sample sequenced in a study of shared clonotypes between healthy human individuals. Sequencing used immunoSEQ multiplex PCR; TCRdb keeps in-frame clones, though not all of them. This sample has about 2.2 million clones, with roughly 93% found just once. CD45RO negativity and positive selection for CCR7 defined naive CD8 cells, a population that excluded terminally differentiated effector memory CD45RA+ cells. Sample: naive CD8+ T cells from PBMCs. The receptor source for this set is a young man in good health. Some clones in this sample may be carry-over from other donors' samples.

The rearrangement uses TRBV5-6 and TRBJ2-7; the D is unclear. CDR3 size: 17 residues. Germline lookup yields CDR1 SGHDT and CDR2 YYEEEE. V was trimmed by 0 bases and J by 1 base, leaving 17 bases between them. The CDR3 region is CASSLAPPSEESYEQYF. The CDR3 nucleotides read TGTGCCAGCAGCTTGGCCCCCCCGTCTGAAGAGTCCTACGAGCAGTACTTC.

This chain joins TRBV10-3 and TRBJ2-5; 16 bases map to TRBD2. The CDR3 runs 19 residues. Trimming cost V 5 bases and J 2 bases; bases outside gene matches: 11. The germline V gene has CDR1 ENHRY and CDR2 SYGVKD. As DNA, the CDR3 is TGTGCCATCAGTCCGGGACTAGCGGGAGGGCCGTGGCGTCAAGAGACCCAGTACTTC. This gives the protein CAISPGLAGGPWRQETQYF.

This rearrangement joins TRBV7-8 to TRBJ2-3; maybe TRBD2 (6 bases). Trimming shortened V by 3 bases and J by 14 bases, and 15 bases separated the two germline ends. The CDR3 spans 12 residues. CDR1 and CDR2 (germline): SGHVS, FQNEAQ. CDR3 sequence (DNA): TGTGCCAGCAGCTTTAGGTCCCTAGCGTCGTATTTT. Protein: CASSFRSLASYF. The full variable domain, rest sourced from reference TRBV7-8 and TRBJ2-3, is GAGVSQSPRYKVAKRGQDVALRCDPISGHVSLFWYQQALGQGPEFLTYFQNEAQLDKSGLPSDRFFAERPEGSVSTLKIQRTQQEDSAVYLCASSFRSLASYFGPGTRLTVL.

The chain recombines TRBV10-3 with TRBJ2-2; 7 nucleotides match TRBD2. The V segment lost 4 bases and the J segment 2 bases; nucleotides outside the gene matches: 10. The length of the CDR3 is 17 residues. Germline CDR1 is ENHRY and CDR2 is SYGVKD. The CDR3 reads CAISGVPLAENTGELFF. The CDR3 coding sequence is TGTGCCATCAGTGGAGTCCCTCTAGCGGAAAACACCGGGGAGCTGTTTTTT.

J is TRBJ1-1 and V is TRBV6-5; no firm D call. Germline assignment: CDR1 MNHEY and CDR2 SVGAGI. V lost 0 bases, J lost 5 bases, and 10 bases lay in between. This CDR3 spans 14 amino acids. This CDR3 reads CASSYSRSKTEAFF. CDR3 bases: TGTGCCAGCAGTTACTCCCGATCGAAGACTGAAGCTTTCTTT.